This is a list of T cell receptor beta chains from one sample in a study of T cells in Graves' hyperthyroidism and ophthalmopathy. TCRdb reprocessed the multiplex PCR reads with MiXCR, giving one entry per CDR3 protein. The sample lists about 200,000 distinct CDR3 sequences; roughly 15% were seen once. The sequencing input was blood. These receptors came from a man aged 45 to 65 with Graves' hyperthyroidism. Each CDR3 is given without its conserved first and last residue. Fields, in order: clone size, V gene, CDR3 protein. Rows give clone size only sometimes, using once, few, many, or a class for an expanded clone.

. TRBV6-1 ASSRTGGASYNEQF
many TRBV11-2 ASSVGQGWNTEAF
. TRBV4-1 ASSPSLLNVRGIRSVRLF
. TRBV29-1 IGGERDTGELF
. TRBV20-1 SARDSGTRDEQY
many TRBV6-1 ASSFGTDSPLH
. TRBV7-2 ASSQDLGQNYGYT
many TRBV27 ASSPRLSSYEQY
many TRBV7-9 ASSPAGTSYEQF
many TRBV6-1 ASSHGTAYNEQF
many TRBV20-1 SSSRELPHGYT
. TRBV5-1 ASSLGSGTLIQETQY
. TRBV6-5 ASSYEGGRASEQY
. TRBV7-2 ASSYWTSGDQETQY
. TRBV28 ASGFSHYGYT
few TRBV27 ASSLSGAF
. TRBV27 ASRRQGTTEAF
many TRBV5-6 ASSFVGETQY
many TRBV6-1 ASSEVGLAGGPTQF
few TRBV19 ASRISGTGSHEQY
many TRBV24-1 ATRDINTGELF
. TRBV5-5 ASSFRFQGTYEQY
. TRBV6-1 ASSDWDRVNEKLF
many TRBV29-1 SVVRGGPSTDTQY
many TRBV30 ARGQENTGELF
few TRBV19 ASTTSGANTGELF